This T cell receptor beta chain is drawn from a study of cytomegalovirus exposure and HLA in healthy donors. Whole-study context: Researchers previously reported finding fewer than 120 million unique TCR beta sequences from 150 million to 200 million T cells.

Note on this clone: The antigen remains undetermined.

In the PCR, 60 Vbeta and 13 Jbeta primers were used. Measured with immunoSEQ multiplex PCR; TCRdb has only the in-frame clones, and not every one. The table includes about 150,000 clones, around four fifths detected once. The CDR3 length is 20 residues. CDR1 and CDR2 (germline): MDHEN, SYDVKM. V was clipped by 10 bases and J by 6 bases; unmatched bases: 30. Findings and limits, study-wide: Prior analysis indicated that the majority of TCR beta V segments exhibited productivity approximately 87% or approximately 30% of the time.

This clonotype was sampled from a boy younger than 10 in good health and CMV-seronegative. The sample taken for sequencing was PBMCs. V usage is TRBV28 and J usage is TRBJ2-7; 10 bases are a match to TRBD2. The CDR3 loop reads CAIANGWGRQREGLSGEQYF. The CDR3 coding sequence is TGTGCCATCGCCAATGGTTGGGGCCGGCAGCGGGAGGGCCTTTCGGGCGAGCAGTACTTC.